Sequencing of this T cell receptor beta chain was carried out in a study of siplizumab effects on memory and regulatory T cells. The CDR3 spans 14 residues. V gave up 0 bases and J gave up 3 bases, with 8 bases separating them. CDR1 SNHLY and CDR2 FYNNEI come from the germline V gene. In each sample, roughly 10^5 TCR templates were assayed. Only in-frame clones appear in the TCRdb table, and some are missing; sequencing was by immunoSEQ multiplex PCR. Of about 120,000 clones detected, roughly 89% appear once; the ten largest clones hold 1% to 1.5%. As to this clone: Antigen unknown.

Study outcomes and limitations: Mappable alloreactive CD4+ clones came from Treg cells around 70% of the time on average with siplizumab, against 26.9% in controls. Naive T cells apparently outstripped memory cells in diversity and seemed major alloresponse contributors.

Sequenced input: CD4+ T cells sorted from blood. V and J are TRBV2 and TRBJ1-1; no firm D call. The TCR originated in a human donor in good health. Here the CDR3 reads CASSEALGYTEAFF. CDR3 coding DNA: TGTGCCAGCAGTGAAGCGCTGGGTTACACTGAAGCTTTCTTT.